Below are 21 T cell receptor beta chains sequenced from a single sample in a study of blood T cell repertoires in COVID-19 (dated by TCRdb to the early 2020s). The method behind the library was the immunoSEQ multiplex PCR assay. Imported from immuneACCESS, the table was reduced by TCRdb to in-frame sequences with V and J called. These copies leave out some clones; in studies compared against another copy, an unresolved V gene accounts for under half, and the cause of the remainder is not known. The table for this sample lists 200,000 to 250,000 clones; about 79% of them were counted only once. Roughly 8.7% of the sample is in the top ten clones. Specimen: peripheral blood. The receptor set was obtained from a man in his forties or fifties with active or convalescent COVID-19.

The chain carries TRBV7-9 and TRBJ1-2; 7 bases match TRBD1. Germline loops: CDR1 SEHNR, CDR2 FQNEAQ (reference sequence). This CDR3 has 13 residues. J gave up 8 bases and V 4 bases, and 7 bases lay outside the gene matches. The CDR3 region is CASSYRQGIGYTF. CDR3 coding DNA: TGTGCCAGCAGCTATCGACAGGGAATCGGCTACACCTTC.

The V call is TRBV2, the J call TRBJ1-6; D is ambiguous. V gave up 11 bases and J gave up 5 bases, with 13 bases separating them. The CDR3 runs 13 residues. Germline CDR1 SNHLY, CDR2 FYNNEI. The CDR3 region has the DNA TGTGCCCCCACGCAGGCAGATAATTCACCCCTCCACTTT. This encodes CAPTQADNSPLHF.

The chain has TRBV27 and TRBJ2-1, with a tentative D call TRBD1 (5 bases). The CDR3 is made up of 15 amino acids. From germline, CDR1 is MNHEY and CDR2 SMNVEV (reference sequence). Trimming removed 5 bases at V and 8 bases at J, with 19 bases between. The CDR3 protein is CASSVDRPHWDEQFF. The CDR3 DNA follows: TGTGCCAGCAGTGTCGACAGACCACACTGGGATGAGCAGTTCTTC.

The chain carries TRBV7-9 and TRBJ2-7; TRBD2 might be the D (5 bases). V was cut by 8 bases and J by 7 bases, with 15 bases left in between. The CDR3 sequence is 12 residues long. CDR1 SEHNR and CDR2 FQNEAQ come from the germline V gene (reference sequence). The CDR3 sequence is CASRYTTGEQYF. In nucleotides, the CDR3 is TGTGCCAGCCGTTACACTACGGGGGAGCAGTACTTC.

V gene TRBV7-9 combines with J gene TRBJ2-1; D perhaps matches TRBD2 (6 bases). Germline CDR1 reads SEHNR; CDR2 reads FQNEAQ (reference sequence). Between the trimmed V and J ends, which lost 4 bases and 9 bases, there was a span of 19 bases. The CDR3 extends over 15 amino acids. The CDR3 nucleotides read TGTGCCAGCAGCTCGGGGCGGATTCGGCGGGGTGAGCAGTTCTTC. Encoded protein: CASSSGRIRRGEQFF.

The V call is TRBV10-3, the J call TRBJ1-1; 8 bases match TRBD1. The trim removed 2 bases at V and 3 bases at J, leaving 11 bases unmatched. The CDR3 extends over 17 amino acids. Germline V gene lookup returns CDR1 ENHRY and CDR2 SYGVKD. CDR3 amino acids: CAISEPKRTGRDTEAFF. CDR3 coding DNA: TGTGCCATCAGTGAGCCGAAGAGGACAGGGAGGGACACTGAAGCTTTCTTT.

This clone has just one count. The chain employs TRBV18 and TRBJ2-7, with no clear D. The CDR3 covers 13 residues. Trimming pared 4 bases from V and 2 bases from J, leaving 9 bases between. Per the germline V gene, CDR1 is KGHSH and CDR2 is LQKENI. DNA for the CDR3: TGTGCCAGCTCACGGGCTGAAACCTACGAGCAGTACTTC. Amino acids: CASSRAETYEQYF.

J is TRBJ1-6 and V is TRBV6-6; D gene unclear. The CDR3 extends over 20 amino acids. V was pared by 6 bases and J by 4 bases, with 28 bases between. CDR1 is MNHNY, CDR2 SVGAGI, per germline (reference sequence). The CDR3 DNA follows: TGTGCCAGCAGCTACCAAAGTCCCTCCGATTCACAGCTGTATAATTCACCCCTCCACTTT. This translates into CASSYQSPSDSQLYNSPLHF.

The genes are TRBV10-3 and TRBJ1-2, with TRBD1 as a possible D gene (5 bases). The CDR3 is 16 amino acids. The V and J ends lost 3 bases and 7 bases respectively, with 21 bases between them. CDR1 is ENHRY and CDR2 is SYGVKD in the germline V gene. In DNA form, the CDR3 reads TGTGCCATCAGTGAACTCAGGGACGGGAACGGGGGTGGCTACACCTTC. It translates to CAISELRDGNGGGYTF.

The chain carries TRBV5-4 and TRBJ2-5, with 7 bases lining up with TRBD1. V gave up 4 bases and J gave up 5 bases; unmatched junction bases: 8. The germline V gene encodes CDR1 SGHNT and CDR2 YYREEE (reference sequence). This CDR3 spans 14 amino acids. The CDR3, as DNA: TGTGCCAGCAGCAGCAACAGGGGTGAGGAGACCCAGTACTTC. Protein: CASSSNRGEETQYF.

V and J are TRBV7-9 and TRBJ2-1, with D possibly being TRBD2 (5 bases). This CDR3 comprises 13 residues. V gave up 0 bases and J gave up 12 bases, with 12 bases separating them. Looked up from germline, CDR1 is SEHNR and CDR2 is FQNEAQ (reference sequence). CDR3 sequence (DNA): TGTGCCAGCAGCTTAGCCCGGCTAGCAAGGCAGTTCTTC. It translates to CASSLARLARQFF.

CDR3 sequence: CASSLASSYEQYV. The CDR3 nucleotides are TGTGCCAGCAGCTTAGCCAGCTCCTACGAGCAGTACGTC. The J gene is TRBJ2-7, the V gene TRBV11-2; D gene unclear. The germline V gene encodes CDR1 SGHAT and CDR2 FQNNGV. This CDR3 comprises 13 residues. V lost 1 base and J 0 bases, leaving 4 bases between the germline ends.

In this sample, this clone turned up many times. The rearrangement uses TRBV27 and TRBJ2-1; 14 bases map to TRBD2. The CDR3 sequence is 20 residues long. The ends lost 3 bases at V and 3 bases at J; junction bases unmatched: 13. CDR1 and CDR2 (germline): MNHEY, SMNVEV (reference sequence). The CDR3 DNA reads TGTGCCAGCAGTTTTCAGGGATGGACTAGCGGGAGGATGGACTACAATGAGCAGTTCTTC. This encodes CASSFQGWTSGRMDYNEQFF.

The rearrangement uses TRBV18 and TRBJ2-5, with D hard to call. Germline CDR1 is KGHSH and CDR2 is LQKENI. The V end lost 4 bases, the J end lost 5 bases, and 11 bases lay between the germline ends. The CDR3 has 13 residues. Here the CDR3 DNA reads TGTGCCAGCTCACTGCTGAGTGCCGAGACCCAGTACTTC. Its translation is CASSLLSAETQYF.

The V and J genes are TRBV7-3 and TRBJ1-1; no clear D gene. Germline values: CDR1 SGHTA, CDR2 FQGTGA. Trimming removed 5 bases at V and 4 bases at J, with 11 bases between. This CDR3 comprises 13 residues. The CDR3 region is CASSAPSSTEAFF. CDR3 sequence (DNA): TGTGCCAGCAGCGCACCCTCGAGCACTGAAGCTTTCTTT.

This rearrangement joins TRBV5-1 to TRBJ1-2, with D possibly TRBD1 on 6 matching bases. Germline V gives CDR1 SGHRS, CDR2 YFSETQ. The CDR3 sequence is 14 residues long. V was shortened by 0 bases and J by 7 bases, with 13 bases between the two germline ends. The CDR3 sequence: CASSLDKGESGYTF. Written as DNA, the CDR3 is TGCGCCAGCAGCTTGGATAAGGGGGAGAGTGGCTACACCTTC.

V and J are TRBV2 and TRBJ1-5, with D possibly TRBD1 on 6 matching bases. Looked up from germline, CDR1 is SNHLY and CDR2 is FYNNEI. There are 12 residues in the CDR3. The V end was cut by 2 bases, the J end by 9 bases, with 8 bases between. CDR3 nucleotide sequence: TGTGCCAGCAGTGAAAGGGGGGGGCCCCAGCATTTT. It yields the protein CASSERGGPQHF.

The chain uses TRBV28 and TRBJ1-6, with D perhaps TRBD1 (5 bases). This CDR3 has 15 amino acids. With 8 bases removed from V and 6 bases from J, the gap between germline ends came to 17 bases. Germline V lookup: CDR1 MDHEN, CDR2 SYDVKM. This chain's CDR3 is CASCSHGTVNSPLHF. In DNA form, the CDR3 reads TGTGCCAGCTGTTCCCACGGGACTGTTAATTCACCCCTCCACTTT.

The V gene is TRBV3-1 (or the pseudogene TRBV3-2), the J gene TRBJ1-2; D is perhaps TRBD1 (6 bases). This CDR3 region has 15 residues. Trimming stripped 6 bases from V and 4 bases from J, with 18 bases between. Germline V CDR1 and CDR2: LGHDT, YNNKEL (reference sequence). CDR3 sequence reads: CASRPRDTGTYGYTF. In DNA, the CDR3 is TGTGCCAGCAGACCACGGGACACCGGAACCTATGGCTACACCTTC.

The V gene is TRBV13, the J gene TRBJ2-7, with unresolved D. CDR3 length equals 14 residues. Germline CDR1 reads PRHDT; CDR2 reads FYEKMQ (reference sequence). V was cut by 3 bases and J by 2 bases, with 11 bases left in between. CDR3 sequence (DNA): TGTGCCAGCAGCTTCGGTGCAGGTACCTACGAGCAGTACTTC. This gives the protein CASSFGAGTYEQYF.

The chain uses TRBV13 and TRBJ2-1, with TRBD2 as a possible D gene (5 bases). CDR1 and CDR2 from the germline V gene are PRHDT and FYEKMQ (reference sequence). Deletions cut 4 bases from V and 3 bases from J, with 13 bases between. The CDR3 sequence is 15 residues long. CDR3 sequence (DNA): TGTGCCAGCAGCTCCAGGACCGCGGGCTACAATGAGCAGTTCTTC. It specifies CASSSRTAGYNEQFF.